This TCR beta chain emerged from a study of T cell repertoires in cytomegalovirus infection (dated by TCRdb to the late 2010s). With regard to the full study: Recently identified HLA-C-restricted CMV epitopes, whose presentation resists viral immunomodulation, were targeted by peptide stimulations together with well-studied HLA-B-restricted epitopes. Because public TCR beta signatures pointed to carriage of CMV infection together with the matching HLA type, the HLA type of each donor mattered for the analysis. On the study overall, not on this receptor specifically: In both this cohort and an independent roughly 350-donor cohort, the cumulative frequency of public TCR beta family members distinguished carriers of CMV infection plus the relevant HLA type. The ex vivo response was dominated by HLA-C-restricted CMV-specific TCR beta clonotypes, which also provided the single most frequent clonotype in two of eight donors.

Sequencing was carried out with an Illumina HiSeq 1500. Starting from the raw public reads, TCRdb applied fastp trimming at Q25, assembled clones with MiXCR and retained in-frame beta chains. Rows with one shared CDR3 protein collapse into an entry with the most common genes and DNA. For this sample the table gives around 710,000 distinct CDR3 sequences, of which about 28% were detected only once. The ten largest clones capture approximately 14% of the sample. Concerning this clonotype: The antigen it binds to is not known. No per-base quality is available; no much larger clone lies one base away.

Reading the label with the study, this specimen's treatment or condition is: in vitro stimulation with specific CMV peptide epitopes to enrich CMV-specific T cells. The material sequenced was cultured CD8+ T cells from PBMCs, taken from culture after CMV antigen stimulation. The clonotype comes from a human donor in good health (CMV status not recorded). Some clones in this sample may be carry-over from other donors' samples.

The DNA sequence is given as TGTGCCAGCAGCTTCACAGGGGAACCACCCCTCCACTTT. This codes for CASSFTGEPPLHF. The sequence links TRBV7-9 to TRBJ1-6, with 7 junctional bases fitting TRBD1. The germline V gene (reference sequence) specifies SEHNR as CDR1 and FQNEAQ as CDR2. Spanning cysteine to phenylalanine, the CDR3 consists of 13 amino acids. Only the CDR3 portion is preserved as DNA: 39 bases, with reading frame beginning at the first base. V lost 3 bases and J lost 11 bases, and the count of bases not matched to a germline gene is 4.